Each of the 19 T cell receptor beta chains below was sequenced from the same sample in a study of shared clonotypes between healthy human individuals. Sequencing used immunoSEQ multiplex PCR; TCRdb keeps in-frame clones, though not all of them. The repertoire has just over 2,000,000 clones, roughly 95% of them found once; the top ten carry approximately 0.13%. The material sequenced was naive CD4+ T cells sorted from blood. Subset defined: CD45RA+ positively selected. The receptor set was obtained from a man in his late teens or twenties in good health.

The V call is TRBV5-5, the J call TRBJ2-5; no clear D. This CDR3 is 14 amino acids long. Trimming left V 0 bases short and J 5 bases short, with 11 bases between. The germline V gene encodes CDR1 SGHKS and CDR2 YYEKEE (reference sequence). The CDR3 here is CASSLGPGRETQYF. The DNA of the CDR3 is TGTGCCAGCAGCTTGGGTCCGGGTCGGGAGACCCAGTACTTC. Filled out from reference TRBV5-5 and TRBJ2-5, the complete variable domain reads DAGVTQSPTHLIKTRGQQVTLRCSPISGHKSVSWYQQVLGQGPQFIFQYYEKEERGRGNFPDRFSARQFPNYSSELNVNALLLGDSALYLCASSLGPGRETQYFGPGTRLLVL.

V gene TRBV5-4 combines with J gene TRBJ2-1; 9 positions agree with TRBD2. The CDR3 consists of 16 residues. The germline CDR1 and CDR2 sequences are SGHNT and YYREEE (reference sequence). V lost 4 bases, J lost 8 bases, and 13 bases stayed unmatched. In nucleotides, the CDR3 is TGTGCCAGCAGCCCCCCCCCGAGGACTAGCGTCGATGAGCAGTTCTTC. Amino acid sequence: CASSPPPRTSVDEQFF.

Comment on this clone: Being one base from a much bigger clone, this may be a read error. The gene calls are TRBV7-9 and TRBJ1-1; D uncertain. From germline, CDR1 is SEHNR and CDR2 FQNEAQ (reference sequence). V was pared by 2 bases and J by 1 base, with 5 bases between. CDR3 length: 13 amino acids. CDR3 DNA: TGTGCCAGCAGCTTATTACGGAACACTGAAGCTTTCTTT. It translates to CASSLLRNTEAFF.

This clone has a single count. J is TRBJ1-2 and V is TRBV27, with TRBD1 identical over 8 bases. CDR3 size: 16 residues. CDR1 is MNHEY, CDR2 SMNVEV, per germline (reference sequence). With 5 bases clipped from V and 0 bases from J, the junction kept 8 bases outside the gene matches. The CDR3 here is CASSRTGPQANYGYTF. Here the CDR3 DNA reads TGTGCCAGCAGTCGGACAGGGCCCCAAGCTAACTATGGCTACACCTTC.

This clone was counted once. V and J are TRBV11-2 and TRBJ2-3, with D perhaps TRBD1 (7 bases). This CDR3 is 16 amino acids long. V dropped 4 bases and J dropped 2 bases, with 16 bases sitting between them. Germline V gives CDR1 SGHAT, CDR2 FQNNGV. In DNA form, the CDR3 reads TGTGCCAGCAGCTCCAGCCAGGGGGGTTCCACAGATACGCAGTATTTT. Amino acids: CASSSSQGGSTDTQYF. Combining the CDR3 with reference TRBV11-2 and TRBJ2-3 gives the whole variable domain EAGVAQSPRYKIIEKRQSVAFWCNPISGHATLYWYQQILGQGPKLLIQFQNNGVVDDSQLPKDRFSAERLKGVDSTLKIQPAKLEDSAVYLCASSSSQGGSTDTQYFGPGTRLTVL.

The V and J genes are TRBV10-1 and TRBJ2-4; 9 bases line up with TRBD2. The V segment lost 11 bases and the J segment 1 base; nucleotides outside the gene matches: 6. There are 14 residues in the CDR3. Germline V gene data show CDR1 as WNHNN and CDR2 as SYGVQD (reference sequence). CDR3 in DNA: TGCGCCTATAGCGGGAGTGGCGCCAAAAACATTCAGTACTTC. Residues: CAYSGSGAKNIQYF.

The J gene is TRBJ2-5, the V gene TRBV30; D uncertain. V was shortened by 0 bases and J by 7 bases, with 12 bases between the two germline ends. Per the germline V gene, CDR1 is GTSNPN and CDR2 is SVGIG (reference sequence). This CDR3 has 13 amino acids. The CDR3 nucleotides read TGTGCCTGGAGTGTATCCCGGAAAGGGACCCAGTACTTC. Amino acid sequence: CAWSVSRKGTQYF. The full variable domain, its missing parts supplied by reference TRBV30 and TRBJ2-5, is SQTIHQWPATLVQPVGSPLSLECTVEGTSNPNLYWYRQAAGRGLQLLFYSVGIGQISSEVPQNLSASRPQDRQFILSSKKLLLSDSGFYLCAWSVSRKGTQYFGPGTRLLVL.

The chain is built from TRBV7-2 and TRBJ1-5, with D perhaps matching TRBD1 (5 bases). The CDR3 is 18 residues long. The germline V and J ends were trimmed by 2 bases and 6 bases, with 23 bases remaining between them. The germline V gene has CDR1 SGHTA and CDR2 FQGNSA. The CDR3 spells CASSLRIGTSAGGQPQHF. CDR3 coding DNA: TGTGCCAGCAGCTTACGGATAGGGACCTCTGCAGGTGGTCAGCCCCAGCATTTT.

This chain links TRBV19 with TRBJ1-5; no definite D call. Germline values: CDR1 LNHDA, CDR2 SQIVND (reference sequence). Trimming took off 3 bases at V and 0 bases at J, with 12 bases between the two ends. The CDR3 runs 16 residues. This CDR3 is CASSMAGSYSNQPQHF. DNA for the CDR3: TGTGCCAGTAGTATGGCGGGGTCGTATAGCAATCAGCCCCAGCATTTT.

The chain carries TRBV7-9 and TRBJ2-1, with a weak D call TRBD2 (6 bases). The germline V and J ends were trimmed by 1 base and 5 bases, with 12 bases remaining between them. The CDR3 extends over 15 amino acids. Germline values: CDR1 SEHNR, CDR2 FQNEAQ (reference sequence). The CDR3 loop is CASSLVALANNEQFF. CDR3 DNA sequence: TGTGCCAGCAGCTTAGTGGCCCTAGCGAACAATGAGCAGTTCTTC. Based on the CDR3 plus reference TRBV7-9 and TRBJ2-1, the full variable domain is DTGVSQNPRHKITKRGQNVTFRCDPISEHNRLYWYRQTLGQGPEFLTYFQNEAQLEKSRLLSDRFSAERPKGSFSTLEIQRTEQGDSAMYLCASSLVALANNEQFFGPGTRLTVL.

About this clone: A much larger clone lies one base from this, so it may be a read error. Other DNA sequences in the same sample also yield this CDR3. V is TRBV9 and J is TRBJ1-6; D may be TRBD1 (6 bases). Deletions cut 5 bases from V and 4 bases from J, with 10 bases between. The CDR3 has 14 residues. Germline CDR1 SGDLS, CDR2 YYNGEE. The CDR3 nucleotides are TGTGCCAGCAGTCCTGGACAGTATAATTCACCCCTCCACTTT. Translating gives CASSPGQYNSPLHF.

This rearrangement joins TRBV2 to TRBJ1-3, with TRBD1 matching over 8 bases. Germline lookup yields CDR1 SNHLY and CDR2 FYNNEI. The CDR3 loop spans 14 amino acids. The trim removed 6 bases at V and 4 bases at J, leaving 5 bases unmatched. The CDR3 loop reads CASRQGGTGNTIYF. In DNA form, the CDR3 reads TGTGCCAGCAGACAGGGGGGTACCGGAAACACCATATATTTT.

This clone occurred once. Here the CDR3 reads CASSLASSPGATYEQYF. Here the CDR3 DNA reads TGCGCCAGCAGCTTGGCCAGTTCTCCAGGGGCCACCTACGAGCAGTACTTC. The chain uses TRBV5-1 and TRBJ2-7; TRBD1 is a possible D gene (6 bases). V was shortened by 0 bases and J by 2 bases, with 18 bases between the two germline ends. Germline loops: CDR1 SGHRS, CDR2 YFSETQ. The CDR3 consists of 17 residues. The full variable domain, rest sourced from reference TRBV5-1 and TRBJ2-7, is KAGVTQTPRYLIKTRGQQVTLSCSPISGHRSVSWYQQTPGQGLQFLFEYFSETQRNKGNFPGRFSGRQFSNSRSEMNVSTLELGDSALYLCASSLASSPGATYEQYFGPGTRLTVT.

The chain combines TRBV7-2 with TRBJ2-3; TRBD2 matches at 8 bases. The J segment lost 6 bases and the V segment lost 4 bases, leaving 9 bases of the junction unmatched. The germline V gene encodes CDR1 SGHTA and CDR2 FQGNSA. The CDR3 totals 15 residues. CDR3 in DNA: TGTGCCAGCAGCTCCTCCGCGGGAGGTCCCGATACGCAGTATTTT. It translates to CASSSSAGGPDTQYF.

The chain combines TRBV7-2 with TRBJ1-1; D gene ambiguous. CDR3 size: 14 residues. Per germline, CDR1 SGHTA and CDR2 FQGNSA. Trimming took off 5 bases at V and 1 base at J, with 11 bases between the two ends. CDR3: CASSPGQRNTEAFF. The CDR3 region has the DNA TGTGCCAGCAGCCCGGGCCAGCGGAACACTGAAGCTTTCTTT.

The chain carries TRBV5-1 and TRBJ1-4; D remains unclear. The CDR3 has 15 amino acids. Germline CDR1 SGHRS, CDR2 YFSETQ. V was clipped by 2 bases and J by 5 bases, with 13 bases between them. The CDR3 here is CASSLTVTVNEKLFF. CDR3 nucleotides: TGCGCCAGCAGCTTAACCGTCACAGTCAATGAAAAACTGTTTTTT. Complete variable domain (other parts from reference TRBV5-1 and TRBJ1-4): KAGVTQTPRYLIKTRGQQVTLSCSPISGHRSVSWYQQTPGQGLQFLFEYFSETQRNKGNFPGRFSGRQFSNSRSEMNVSTLELGDSALYLCASSLTVTVNEKLFFGSGTQLSVL.

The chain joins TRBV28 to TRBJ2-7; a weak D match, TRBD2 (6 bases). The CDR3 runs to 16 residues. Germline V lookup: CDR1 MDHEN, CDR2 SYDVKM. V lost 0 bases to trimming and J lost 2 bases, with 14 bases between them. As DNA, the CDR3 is TGTGCCAGCAGTTTATGGGGGGAGGTGGTTCCCTACGAGCAGTACTTC. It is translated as CASSLWGEVVPYEQYF.

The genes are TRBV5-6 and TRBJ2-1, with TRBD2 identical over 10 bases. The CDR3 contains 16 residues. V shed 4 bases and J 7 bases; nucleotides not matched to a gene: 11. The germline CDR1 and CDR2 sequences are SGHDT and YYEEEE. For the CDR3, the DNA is TGTGCCAGCAGCCAACCTAGGAGCGGGGGGGCGAATGAGCAGTTCTTC. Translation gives CASSQPRSGGANEQFF.

The CDR3 sequence is CASSSGQGGSYEQYF. The CDR3 DNA reads as TGTGCCAGCAGTTCGGGACAGGGGGGTTCCTACGAGCAGTACTTC. The chain links TRBV28 to TRBJ2-7; 11 bases align to TRBD1. The germline V gene has CDR1 MDHEN and CDR2 SYDVKM. The CDR3 has 15 residues. The V segment lost 4 bases and the J segment 1 base; nucleotides outside the gene matches: 3.